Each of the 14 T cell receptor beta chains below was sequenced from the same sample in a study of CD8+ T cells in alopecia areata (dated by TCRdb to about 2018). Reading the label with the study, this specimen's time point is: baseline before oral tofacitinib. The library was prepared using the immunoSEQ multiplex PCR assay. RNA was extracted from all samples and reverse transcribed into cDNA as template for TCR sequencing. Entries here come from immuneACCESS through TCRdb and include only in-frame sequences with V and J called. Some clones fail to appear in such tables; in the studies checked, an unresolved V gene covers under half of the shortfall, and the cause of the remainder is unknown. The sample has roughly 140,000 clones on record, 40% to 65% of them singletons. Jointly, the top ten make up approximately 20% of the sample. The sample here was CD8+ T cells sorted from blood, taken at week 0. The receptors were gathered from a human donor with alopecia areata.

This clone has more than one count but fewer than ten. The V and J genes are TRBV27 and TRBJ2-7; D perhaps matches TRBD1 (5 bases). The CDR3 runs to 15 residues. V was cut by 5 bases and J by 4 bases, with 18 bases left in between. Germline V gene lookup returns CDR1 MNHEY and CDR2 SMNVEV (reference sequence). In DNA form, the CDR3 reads TGTGCCAGCAGTCTGACAGTCAACCAAGTGTACGAGCAGTACTTC. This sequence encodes CASSLTVNQVYEQYF.

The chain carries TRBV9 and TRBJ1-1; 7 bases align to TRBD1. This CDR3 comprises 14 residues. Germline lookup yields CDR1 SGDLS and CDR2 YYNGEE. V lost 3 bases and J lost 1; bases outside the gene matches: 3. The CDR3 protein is CASSGRTGNTEAFF. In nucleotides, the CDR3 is TGTGCCAGCAGCGGGAGGACAGGGAACACTGAAGCTTTCTTT.

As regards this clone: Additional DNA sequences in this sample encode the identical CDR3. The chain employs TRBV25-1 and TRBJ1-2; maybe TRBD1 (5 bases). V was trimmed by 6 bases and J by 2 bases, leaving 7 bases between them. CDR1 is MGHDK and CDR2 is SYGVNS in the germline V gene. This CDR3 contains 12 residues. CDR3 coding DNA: TGTGCCAGCAGCACAGGCAACTATGGCTACACCTTC. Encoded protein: CASSTGNYGYTF.

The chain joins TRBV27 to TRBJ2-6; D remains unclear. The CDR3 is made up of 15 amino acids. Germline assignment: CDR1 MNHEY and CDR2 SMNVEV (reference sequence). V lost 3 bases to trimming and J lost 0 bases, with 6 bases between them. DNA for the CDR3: TGTGCCAGCAGTTTTTACAGCTCTGGGGCCAACGTCCTGACTTTC. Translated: CASSFYSSGANVLTF.

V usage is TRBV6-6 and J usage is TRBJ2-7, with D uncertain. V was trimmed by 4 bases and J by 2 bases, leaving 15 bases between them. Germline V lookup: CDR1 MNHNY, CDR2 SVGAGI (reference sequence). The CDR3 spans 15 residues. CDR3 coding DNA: TGTGCCAGCAGTTCAACGGAGTTTCCTACCTACGAGCAGTACTTC. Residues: CASSSTEFPTYEQYF.

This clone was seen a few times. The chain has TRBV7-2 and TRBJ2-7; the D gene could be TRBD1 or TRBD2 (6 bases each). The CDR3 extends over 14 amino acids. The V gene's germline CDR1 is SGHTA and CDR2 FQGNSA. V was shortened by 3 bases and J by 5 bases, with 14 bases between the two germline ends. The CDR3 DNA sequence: TGTGCCAGCAGCTTCGGGGGCGGGTTTAACGAGCAGTACTTC. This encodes CASSFGGGFNEQYF.

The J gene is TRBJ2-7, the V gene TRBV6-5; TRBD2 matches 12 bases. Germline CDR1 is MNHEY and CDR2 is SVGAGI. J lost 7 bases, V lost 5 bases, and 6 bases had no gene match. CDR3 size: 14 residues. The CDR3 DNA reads TGTGCCAGCAGTCCTAGACTAGCGGGGGTTGAGCAGTACTTC. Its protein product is CASSPRLAGVEQYF.

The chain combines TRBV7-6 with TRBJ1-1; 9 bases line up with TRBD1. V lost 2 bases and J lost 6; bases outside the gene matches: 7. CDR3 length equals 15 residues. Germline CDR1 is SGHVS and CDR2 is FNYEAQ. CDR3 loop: CASSLPGTGLPEAFF. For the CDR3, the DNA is TGTGCCAGCAGCTTACCGGGGACAGGGTTACCTGAAGCTTTCTTT.

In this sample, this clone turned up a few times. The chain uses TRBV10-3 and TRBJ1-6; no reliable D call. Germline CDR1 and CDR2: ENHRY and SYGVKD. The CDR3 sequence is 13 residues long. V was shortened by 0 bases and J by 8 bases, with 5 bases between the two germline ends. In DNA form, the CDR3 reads TGTGCCATCAGTGAGTCGGGATATTCACCCCTCCACTTT. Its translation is CAISESGYSPLHF.

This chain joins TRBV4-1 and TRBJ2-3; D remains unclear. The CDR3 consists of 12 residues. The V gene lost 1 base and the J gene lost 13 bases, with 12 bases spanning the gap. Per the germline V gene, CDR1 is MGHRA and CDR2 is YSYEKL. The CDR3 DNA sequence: TGCGCCAGCAGCCAAGGAGTAGGTCAAGAGTATTTT. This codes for CASSQGVGQEYF.

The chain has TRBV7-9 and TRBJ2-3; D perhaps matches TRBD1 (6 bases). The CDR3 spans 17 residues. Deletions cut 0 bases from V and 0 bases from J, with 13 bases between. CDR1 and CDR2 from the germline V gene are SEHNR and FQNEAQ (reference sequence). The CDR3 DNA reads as TGTGCCAGCAGCTTAGCGCGTCCAGGGGAAAGCACAGATACGCAGTATTTT. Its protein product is CASSLARPGESTDTQYF. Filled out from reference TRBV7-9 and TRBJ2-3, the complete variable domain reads DTGVSQNPRHKITKRGQNVTFRCDPISEHNRLYWYRQTLGQGPEFLTYFQNEAQLEKSRLLSDRFSAERPKGSFSTLEIQRTEQGDSAMYLCASSLARPGESTDTQYFGPGTRLTVL.

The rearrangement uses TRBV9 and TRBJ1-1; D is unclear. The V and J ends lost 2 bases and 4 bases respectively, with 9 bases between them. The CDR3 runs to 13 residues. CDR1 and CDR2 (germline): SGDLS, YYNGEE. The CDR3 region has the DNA TGTGCCAGCAGCGTGAAAGGGAGCACTGAAGCTTTCTTT. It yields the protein CASSVKGSTEAFF.

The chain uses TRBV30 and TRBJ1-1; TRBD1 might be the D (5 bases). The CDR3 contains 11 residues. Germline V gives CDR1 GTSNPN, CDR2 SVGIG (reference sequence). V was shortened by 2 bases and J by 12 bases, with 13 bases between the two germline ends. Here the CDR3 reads CAWSPGGITFF. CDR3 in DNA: TGTGCCTGGAGTCCGGGGGGTATAACTTTCTTT. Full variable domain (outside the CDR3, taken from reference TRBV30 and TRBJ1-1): SQTIHQWPATLVQPVGSPLSLECTVEGTSNPNLYWYRQAAGRGLQLLFYSVGIGQISSEVPQNLSASRPQDRQFILSSKKLLLSDSGFYLCAWSPGGITFFGQGTRLTVV.

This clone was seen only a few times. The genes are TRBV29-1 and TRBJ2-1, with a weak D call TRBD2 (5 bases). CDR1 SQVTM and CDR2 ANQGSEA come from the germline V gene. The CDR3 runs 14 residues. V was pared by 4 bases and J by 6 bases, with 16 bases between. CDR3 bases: TGCAGCGTTGTGAGGGTCCAAGGTCGCAATGAGCAGTTCTTC. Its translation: CSVVRVQGRNEQFF.